This TCR beta chain was sequenced in a study of shared clonotypes between healthy human individuals. Of note for this clone: Antigen specificity is unknown. In the same sample, other DNA sequences code for this CDR3.

Regarding the study as a whole: In general, naive subsets displayed greater estimated richness than memory subsets did.

Trimming left V 0 bases short and J 4 bases short, with 4 bases between. The V gene's germline CDR1 is SGHRS and CDR2 YFSETQ. The CDR3 sequence is 12 residues long. As handled by the study authors: Sequence data from immunoSEQ were junction-only and lacked quality scores; consequently, filtering differed. The method was immunoSEQ multiplex PCR; TCRdb's version includes in-frame clones alone and lacks a portion of them. V and J calls and clone size are as listed in that table; D and trimming were resolved from the DNA. The sample consists of roughly 2,300,000 clones, around 92% of them appearing once. Both subsets, CD45RA+ naive and CD45RA-negative memory, were split from the CD4+ cells.

The gene calls are TRBV5-1 and TRBJ2-5, with D uncertain. Specimen: naive CD4+ T cells from PBMCs. Subset indicated: CD45RA+ positively selected. The sequence derives from a young man in good health. Some clones in this sample may be carry-over from other donors' samples. As DNA, the CDR3 is TGCGCCAGCAGCTTGGCTTCAGAGACCCAGTACTTC. Its translation is CASSLASETQYF.